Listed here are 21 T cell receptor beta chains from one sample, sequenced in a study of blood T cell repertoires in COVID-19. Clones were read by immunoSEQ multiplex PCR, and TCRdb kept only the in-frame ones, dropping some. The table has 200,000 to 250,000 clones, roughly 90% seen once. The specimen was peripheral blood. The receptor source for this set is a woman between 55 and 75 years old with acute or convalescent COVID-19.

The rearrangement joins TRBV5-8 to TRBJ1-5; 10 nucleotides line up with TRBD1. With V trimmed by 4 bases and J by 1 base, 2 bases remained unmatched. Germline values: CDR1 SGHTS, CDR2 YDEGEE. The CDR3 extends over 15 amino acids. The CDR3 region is CASSRQGASNQPQHF. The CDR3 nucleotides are TGTGCCAGCAGCAGACAGGGGGCAAGCAATCAGCCCCAGCATTTT.

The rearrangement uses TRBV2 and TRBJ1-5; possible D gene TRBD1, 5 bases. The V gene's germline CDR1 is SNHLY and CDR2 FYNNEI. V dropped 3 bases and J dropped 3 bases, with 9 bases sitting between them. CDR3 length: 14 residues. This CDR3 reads CASSDRVINQPQHF. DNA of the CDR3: TGTGCCAGCAGTGACAGGGTGATCAATCAGCCCCAGCATTTT.

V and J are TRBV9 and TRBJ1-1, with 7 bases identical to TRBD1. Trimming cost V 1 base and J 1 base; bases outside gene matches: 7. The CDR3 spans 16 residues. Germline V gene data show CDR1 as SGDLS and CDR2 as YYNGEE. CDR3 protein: CASSVTGQARNTEAFF. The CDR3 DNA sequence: TGTGCCAGCAGCGTAACTGGACAGGCTAGGAACACTGAAGCTTTCTTT. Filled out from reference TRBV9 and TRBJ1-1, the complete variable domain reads DSGVTQTPKHLITATGQRVTLRCSPRSGDLSVYWYQQSLDQGLQFLIQYYNGEERAKGNILERFSAQQFPDLHSELNLSSLELGDSALYFCASSVTGQARNTEAFFGQGTRLTVV.

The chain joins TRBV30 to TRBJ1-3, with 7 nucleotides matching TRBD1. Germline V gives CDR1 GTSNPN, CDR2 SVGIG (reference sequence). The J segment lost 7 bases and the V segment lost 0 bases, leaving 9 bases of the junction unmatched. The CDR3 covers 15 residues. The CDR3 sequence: CAWSVRQGGWNTIYF. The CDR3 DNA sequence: TGTGCCTGGAGTGTCCGACAGGGCGGCTGGAACACCATATATTTT.

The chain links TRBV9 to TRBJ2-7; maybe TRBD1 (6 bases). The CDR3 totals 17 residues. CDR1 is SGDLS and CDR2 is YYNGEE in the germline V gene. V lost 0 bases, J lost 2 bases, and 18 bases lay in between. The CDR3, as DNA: TGTGCCAGCAGCGTAGCCCCCGCAGGGGCTTTTACCTACGAGCAGTACTTC. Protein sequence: CASSVAPAGAFTYEQYF.

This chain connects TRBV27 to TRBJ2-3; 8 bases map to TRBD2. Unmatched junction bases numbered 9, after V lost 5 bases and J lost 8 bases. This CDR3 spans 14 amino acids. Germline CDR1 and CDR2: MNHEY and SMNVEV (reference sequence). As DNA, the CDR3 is TGTGCCAGCAGTCCCGGGACTAGTATTGGTACGCAGTATTTT. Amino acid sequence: CASSPGTSIGTQYF.

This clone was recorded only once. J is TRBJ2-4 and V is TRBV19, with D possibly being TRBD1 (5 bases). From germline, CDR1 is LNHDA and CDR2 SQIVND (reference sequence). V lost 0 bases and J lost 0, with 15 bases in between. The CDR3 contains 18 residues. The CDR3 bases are TGTGCCAGTAGTATAGACCCGCGACAGATAGTAGCCAAAAACATTCAGTACTTC. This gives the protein CASSIDPRQIVAKNIQYF.

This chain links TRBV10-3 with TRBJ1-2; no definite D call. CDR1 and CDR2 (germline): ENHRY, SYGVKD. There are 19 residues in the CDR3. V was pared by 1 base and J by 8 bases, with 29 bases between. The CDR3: CAISEFILKNYGLNRGYTF. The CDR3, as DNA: TGTGCCATCAGTGAGTTTATACTGAAAAACTATGGCCTTAACCGAGGCTACACCTTC.

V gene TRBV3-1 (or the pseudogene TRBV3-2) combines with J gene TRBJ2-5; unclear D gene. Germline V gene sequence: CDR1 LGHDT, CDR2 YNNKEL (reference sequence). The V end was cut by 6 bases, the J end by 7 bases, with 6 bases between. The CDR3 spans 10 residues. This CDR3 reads CASSRGTQYF. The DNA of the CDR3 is TGTGCCAGCAGTCGAGGGACCCAGTACTTC.

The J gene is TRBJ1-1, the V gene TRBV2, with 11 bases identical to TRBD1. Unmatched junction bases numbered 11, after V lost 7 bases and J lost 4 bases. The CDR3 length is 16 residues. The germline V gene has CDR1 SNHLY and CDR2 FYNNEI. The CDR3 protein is CASKSDRGQVGTEAFF. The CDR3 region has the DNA TGTGCCAGCAAGTCGGACAGGGGGCAGGTGGGCACTGAAGCTTTCTTT.

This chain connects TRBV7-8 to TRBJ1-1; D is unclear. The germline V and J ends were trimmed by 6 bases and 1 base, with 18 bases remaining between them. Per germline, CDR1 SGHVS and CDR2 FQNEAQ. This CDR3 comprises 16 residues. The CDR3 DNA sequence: TGTGCCAGCAGGCTAGCCCGGGTCTCTAAGAACACTGAAGCTTTCTTT. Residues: CASRLARVSKNTEAFF.

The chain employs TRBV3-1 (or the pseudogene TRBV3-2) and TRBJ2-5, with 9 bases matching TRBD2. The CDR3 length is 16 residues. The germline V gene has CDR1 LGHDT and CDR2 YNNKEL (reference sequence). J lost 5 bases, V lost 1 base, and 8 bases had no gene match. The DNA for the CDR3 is TGTGCCAGCAGCCAAGGGCGGCGGGGGGGCCGGGAGACCCAGTACTTC. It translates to CASSQGRRGGRETQYF.

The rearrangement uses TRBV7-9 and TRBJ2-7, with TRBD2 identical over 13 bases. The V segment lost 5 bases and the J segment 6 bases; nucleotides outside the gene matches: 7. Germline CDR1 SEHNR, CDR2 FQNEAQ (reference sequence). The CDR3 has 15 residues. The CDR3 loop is CASSQGTSGNREQYF. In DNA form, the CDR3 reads TGTGCCAGCAGCCAAGGGACTAGCGGGAATCGCGAGCAGTACTTC. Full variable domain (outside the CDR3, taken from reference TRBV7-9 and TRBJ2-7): DTGVSQNPRHKITKRGQNVTFRCDPISEHNRLYWYRQTLGQGPEFLTYFQNEAQLEKSRLLSDRFSAERPKGSFSTLEIQRTEQGDSAMYLCASSQGTSGNREQYFGPGTRLTVT.

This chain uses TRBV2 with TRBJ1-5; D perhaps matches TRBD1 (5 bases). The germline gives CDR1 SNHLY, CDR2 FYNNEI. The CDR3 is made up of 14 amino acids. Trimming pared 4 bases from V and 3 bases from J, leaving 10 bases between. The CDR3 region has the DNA TGTGCCAGCAGTGGAGGAGGGACCAATCAGCCCCAGCATTTT. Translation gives CASSGGGTNQPQHF.

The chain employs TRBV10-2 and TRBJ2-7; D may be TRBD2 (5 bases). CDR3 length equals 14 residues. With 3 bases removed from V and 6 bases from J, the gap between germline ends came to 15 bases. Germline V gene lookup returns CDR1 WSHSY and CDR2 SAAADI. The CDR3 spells CASSEARLLLEQYF. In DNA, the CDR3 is TGCGCCAGCAGTGAAGCGAGACTACTGCTCGAGCAGTACTTC.

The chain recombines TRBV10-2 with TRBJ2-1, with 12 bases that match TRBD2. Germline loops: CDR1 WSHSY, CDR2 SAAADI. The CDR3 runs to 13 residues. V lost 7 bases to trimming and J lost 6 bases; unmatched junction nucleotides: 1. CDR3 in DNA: TGCGCCAGCAAACTAGCGGGGGGCAATGAGCAGTTCTTC. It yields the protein CASKLAGGNEQFF.

CDR3 residues: CASSGYSSGGSYEQYF. The CDR3 DNA reads TGTGCCAGCAGCGGATATTCTAGCGGGGGTTCCTACGAGCAGTACTTC. V gene TRBV9 combines with J gene TRBJ2-7, with 10 bases lining up with TRBD2. Trimming cost V 3 bases and J 1 base; bases outside gene matches: 7. Germline CDR1 is SGDLS and CDR2 is YYNGEE. There are 16 residues in the CDR3.

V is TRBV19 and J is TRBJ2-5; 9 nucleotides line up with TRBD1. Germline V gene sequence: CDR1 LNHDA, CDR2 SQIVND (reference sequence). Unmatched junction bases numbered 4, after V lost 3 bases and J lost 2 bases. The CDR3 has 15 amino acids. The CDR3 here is CASSMIGTGQETQYF. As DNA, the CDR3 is TGTGCCAGTAGTATGATAGGGACAGGGCAAGAGACCCAGTACTTC.

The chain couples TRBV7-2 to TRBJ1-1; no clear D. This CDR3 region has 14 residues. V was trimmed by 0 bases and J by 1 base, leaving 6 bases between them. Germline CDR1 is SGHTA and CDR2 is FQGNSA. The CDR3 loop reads CASSLAGGNTEAFF. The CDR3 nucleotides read TGTGCCAGCAGCTTAGCAGGAGGGAACACTGAAGCTTTCTTT.

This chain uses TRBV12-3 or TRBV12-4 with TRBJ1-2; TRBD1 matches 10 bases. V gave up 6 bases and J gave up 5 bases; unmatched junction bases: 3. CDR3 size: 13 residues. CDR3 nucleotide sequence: TGTGCCAGCAGGAGGACAGGGGGGTATGGCTACACCTTC. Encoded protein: CASRRTGGYGYTF.

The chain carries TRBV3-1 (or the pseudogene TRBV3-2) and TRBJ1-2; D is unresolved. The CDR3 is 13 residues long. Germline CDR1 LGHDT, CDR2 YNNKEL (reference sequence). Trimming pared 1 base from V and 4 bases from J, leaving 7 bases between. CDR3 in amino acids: CASSQVNSYGYTF. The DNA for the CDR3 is TGTGCCAGCAGCCAAGTGAACAGCTATGGCTACACCTTC.